In this sample, the clone carrying this T cell receptor (beta chain) turned up a few times. Antigen unknown. Within the sample, other DNA sequences also encode this same CDR3. Here immunoSEQ multiplex PCR was the method, and the copy in TCRdb shows in-frame clones only, minus some. The table records about 81,000 clones, around nine tenths of them present only once. These data belong to a study of OX40 agonist ivuxolimab in advanced cancers. Study-wide points: Low normalized T-cell clonal expansion was additionally recorded for some nonresponders.

Between the trimmed V and J ends, which lost 4 bases and 12 bases, there was a span of 13 bases. The CDR3 has 12 residues. Germline V gives CDR1 MNHEY, CDR2 SVGAGI. The sequencing here drew on CD4+ or CD8+ T cells sorted from blood, taken in a trial of the OX40 agonist ivuxolimab. This clonotype originated in an adult with an advanced solid tumor such as melanoma, head and neck, liver or kidney cancer. The chain couples TRBV6-5 to TRBJ2-1; tentative D call: TRBD1 (5 bases). The CDR3 DNA follows: TGTGCCAGCAGTTTGCAGGGTAGTGGGCAGTTCTTC. It yields the protein CASSLQGSGQFF.